A selection of T cell receptor beta chains follows, all from one sample in a study of PD-L1 blockade in urothelial cancer. Produced via immunoSEQ multiplex PCR; TCRdb's table is partial and in-frame only. Here the sample spans 60,000 or so clones, roughly 79% being singletons. Source: PBMCs, taken around atezolizumab (anti-PD-L1) treatment. Every receptor here comes from a man between 65 and 80 years old with urothelial cancer. Each CDR3 is given with its conserved first and last residue. D genes are given only for firm matches. Expanded clones get a size class; other rows say once, few or many, or leave the size out.

clone size: -
D gene: TRBD2
V gene: TRBV7-9
J gene: TRBJ2-3
CDR3 protein: CASSPRGTSGFADTQYF
CDR3 DNA: TGTGCCAGCAGCCCGAGGGGTACTAGCGGGTTCGCAGATACGCAGTATTTT

clone size: few
D gene: -
V gene: TRBV7-8
J gene: TRBJ1-1
CDR3 protein: CASSSFGGGTEAFF
CDR3 DNA: TGTGCCAGCAGCTCATTTGGGGGCGGCACTGAAGCTTTCTTT

clone size: -
D gene: -
V gene: TRBV6-1
J gene: TRBJ2-3
CDR3 protein: CASSEGSGPNVDTQYF
CDR3 DNA: TGTGCCAGCAGTGAGGGGAGTGGGCCGAATGTGGATACGCAGTATTTT

clone size: -
D gene: TRBD2
V gene: TRBV20-1
J gene: TRBJ2-3
CDR3 protein: CSAGGGTQYF
CDR3 DNA: TGCAGTGCCGGGGGGGGTACGCAGTATTTT

clone size: -
D gene: TRBD1
V gene: TRBV7-8
J gene: TRBJ1-1
CDR3 protein: CASSLTLGQGGREAFF
CDR3 DNA: TGTGCCAGCAGCTTAACACTTGGACAGGGAGGAAGGGAAGCTTTCTTT

clone size: -
D gene: TRBD2
V gene: TRBV11-2
J gene: TRBJ2-1
CDR3 protein: CASSPPVLAGVLGNEQFF
CDR3 DNA: TGTGCCAGCAGCCCCCCGGTACTAGCGGGAGTTCTCGGCAATGAGCAGTTCTTC

clone size: -
D gene: TRBD2
V gene: TRBV6-6
J gene: TRBJ2-3
CDR3 protein: CASSPRLAGTTDTQYF
CDR3 DNA: TGTGCCAGCAGCCCAAGACTAGCGGGAACCACAGATACGCAGTATTTT

clone size: -
D gene: TRBD2
V gene: TRBV30
J gene: TRBJ2-3
CDR3 protein: CAWSSHGTSGVDTQYF
CDR3 DNA: TGTGCCTGGAGTTCCCACGGGACTAGCGGGGTAGATACGCAGTATTTT

clone size: -
D gene: -
V gene: TRBV7-7
J gene: TRBJ2-1
CDR3 protein: CASSLGQNNEQFF
CDR3 DNA: TGTGCTAGCAGCTTGGGGCAGAACAATGAGCAGTTCTTC

clone size: -
D gene: TRBD2
V gene: TRBV6-5
J gene: TRBJ2-1
CDR3 protein: CASSTSGSFYNEQFF
CDR3 DNA: TGTGCCAGCAGTACTAGCGGGAGTTTCTACAATGAGCAGTTCTTC

clone size: -
D gene: -
V gene: TRBV5-1
J gene: TRBJ2-1
CDR3 protein: CASSEDGSWNEQFF
CDR3 DNA: TGCGCCAGCAGCGAGGACGGGAGCTGGAATGAGCAGTTCTTC

clone size: few
D gene: TRBD2
V gene: TRBV7-9
J gene: TRBJ2-1
CDR3 protein: CASSLSRRLAGVSYNEQFF
CDR3 DNA: TGTGCCAGCAGCTTAAGCCGGCGGCTAGCGGGAGTGTCCTACAATGAGCAGTTCTTC

clone size: -
D gene: -
V gene: TRBV5-1
J gene: TRBJ2-7
CDR3 protein: CASSLSTSRVYEQYF
CDR3 DNA: TGCGCCAGCAGCTTGTCGACTAGTCGCGTCTACGAGCAGTACTTC